This record concerns one T cell receptor (beta chain) sequence. Its target is unknown. This specimen comes from a study of cytomegalovirus exposure and HLA in healthy donors. General study points: The study flagged about 150 TCR beta chains as cytomegalovirus-associated. There were some public TCRs occurring in many donors, but most TCR sequences were rare.

After removal of 5 bases from V and 3 bases from J, the junction contained 4 bases not matched to a gene. The CDR3 spans 13 residues. From germline, CDR1 is SQVTM and CDR2 ANQGSEA. The data were produced by immunoSEQ multiplex PCR, yet TCRdb's version contains in-frame clones alone and is incomplete. Counted here are approximately 280,000 clones, 70% to 90% occurring once; the ten biggest clones make up over 0.7%. The sample comprised PBMCs. The chain employs TRBV29-1 and TRBJ2-7; 10 nucleotides match TRBD2. This receptor was identified in a woman between 18 and 30 years old in good health and CMV-seronegative. DNA for the CDR3: TGCAGCGTTCGGACTAGCGGAAACTACGAGCAGTACTTC. Amino acids: CSVRTSGNYEQYF.